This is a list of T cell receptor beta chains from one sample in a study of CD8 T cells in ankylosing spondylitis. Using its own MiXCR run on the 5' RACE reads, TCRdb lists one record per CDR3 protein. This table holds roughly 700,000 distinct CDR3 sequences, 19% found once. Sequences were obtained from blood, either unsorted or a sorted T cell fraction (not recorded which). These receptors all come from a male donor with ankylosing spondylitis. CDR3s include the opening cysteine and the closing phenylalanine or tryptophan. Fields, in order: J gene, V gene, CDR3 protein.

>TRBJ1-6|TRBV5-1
CASSLQTADNSPLHF
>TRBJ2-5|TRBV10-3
CAISSTGETQYF
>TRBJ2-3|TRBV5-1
CASRSGPSTDTQYF
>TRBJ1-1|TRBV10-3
CAISDSRVGSTEAFF
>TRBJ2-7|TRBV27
CASSLSSGTFTSYEQYF
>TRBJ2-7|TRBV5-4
CASSPEVAGFYEQYF
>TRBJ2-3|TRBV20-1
CCAGTLSGGTDTQYF
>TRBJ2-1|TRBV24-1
CATSDPTGMHNEQFF
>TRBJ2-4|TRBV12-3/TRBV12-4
CASSLGGGGPAKNIQYF
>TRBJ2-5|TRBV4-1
CASSQAKGGGQETQYF
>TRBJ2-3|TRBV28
CASSPDTPKYTDTQYF
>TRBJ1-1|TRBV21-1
CASSKGLKGRGEGANTEAFF
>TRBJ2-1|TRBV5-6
CASGEYLGTLNNEQFF
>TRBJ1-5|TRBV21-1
CASTLGSPQHF
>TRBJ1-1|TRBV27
CASSRGLGTEAFF
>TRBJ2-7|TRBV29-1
CSVVRTSGPSYEQYF
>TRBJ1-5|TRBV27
CASSSTSNQPQHF
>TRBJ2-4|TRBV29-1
CSVEEKEGALAKNIQYF
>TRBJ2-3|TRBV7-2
CASSQGPSTDTQYF
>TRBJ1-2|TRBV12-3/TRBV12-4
CASRLQGANYGYTF
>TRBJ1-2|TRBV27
CASRSSGAYGYTF
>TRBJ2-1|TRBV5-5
CASSTSPVLAGYNEQFF
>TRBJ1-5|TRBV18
CASSPDPPEPQHF
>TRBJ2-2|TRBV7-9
CASSLEGSGELFF
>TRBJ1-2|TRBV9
CASSASTGSSNYGYTF
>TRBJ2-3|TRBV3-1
CASSQVAVSTDTQYF
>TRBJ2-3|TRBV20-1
CSAREGLSDTQYF
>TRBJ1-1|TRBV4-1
CASSQERQGLGNEAFF
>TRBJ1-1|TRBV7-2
CASSLARTGDTEAFF
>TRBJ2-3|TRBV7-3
CASSPASGTDTQYF
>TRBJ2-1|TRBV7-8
CASSFLDGEQFF
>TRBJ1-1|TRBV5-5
CASSLAGWEAFF
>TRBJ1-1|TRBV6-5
CASSYSRTGRSEAFF
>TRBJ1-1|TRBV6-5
CASSYRQNTEAFF
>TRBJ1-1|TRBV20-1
CSGDNHSNTEAFF
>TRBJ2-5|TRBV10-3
CAISGAQETQYF
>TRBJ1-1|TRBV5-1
CASSYNSGWESATEAFF
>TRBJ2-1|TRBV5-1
CASSYEASSYNEQFF
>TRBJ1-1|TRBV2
CASLEGRGYTEAFF
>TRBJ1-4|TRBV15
CATRERRGREKLFF
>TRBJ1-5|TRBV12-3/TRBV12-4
CASRYSNQPQHF
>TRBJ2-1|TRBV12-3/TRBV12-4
CASSPIAGGPVEQFF
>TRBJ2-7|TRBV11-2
CASSIEQGAYEQYF
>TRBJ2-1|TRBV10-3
CAISELAGVSEQFF
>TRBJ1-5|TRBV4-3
CASSQTRTINQPQHF
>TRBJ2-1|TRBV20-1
CSARDATSGGNEQFF
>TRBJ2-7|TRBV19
CASQRAATYEQYF
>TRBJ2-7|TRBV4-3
CASSLGRGRDGGEQYF
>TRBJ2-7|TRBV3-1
CASSQVAGGQDEQYF
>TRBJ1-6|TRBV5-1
CASSLYPRAGGPAPLHF
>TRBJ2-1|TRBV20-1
CSARNPGLAGPSSYNEQFF
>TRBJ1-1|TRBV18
CASSTRTGMNTEAFF